One sample yielded the 9 T cell receptor beta chains listed below, sequenced in a study of blood T cell repertoires in COVID-19. Only in-frame clones appear in the TCRdb table, and some are missing; sequencing was by immunoSEQ multiplex PCR. The data show around 300,000 clones, 85% seen once. Material: peripheral blood. Source of these receptors: a human donor in a cohort sampled during active COVID-19.

The chain's CDR3 is CAWSGVRGGTDTQYF. The CDR3 DNA is TGTGCCTGGAGTGGTGTGCGGGGGGGCACAGATACGCAGTATTTT. This chain uses TRBV30 with TRBJ2-3; 8 nucleotides agree with TRBD2. In germline, CDR1 is GTSNPN, CDR2 SVGIG (reference sequence). The CDR3 extends over 15 amino acids. The V segment lost 1 base and the J segment 1 base; nucleotides outside the gene matches: 4. The variable domain in full, completed from reference TRBV30 and TRBJ2-3, reads SQTIHQWPATLVQPVGSPLSLECTVEGTSNPNLYWYRQAAGRGLQLLFYSVGIGQISSEVPQNLSASRPQDRQFILSSKKLLLSDSGFYLCAWSGVRGGTDTQYFGPGTRLTVL.

V and J are TRBV28 and TRBJ1-1; tentative D call: TRBD1 (5 bases). This CDR3 comprises 12 residues. The V and J ends lost 5 bases and 4 bases respectively, with 8 bases between them. The germline gives CDR1 MDHEN, CDR2 SYDVKM. The CDR3: CASSLQGTEAFF. The CDR3 DNA follows: TGTGCCAGCAGTCTCCAGGGCACTGAAGCTTTCTTT. The whole variable domain, filled in from reference TRBV28 and TRBJ1-1, reads DVKVTQSSRYLVKRTGEKVFLECVQDMDHENMFWYRQDPGLGLRLIYFSYDVKMKEKGDIPEGYSVSREKKERFSLILESASTNQTSMYLCASSLQGTEAFFGQGTRLTVV.

V is TRBV10-3 and J is TRBJ2-7; 9 nucleotides match TRBD1. The junction had 5 bases not matched to a gene; V was cut back by 0 bases and J by 2 bases. Germline V CDR1 and CDR2: ENHRY, SYGVKD. This CDR3 has 16 residues. The CDR3, as DNA: TGTGCCATCAGTGAGTCAAGGGGGACAGGGCCCTACGAGCAGTACTTC. It yields the protein CAISESRGTGPYEQYF.

This clone has more than one count but fewer than ten. J is TRBJ1-6 and V is TRBV9, with D perhaps TRBD1 (6 bases). V lost 0 bases and J 4 bases, leaving 14 bases between the germline ends. This CDR3 comprises 17 residues. Germline assignment: CDR1 SGDLS and CDR2 YYNGEE. This CDR3 is CASSVVRGREYNSPLHF. CDR3 sequence (DNA): TGTGCCAGCAGCGTAGTTAGGGGGAGGGAATATAATTCACCCCTCCACTTT.

The genes are TRBV5-1 and TRBJ2-2; TRBD1 agrees at 7 bases. The J segment lost 3 bases and the V segment lost 7 bases, leaving 6 bases of the junction unmatched. The CDR3 loop spans 14 amino acids. Germline assignment: CDR1 SGHRS and CDR2 YFSETQ. CDR3 amino acids: CASHDRADTGELFF. The CDR3 DNA is TGCGCCAGCCACGACAGGGCCGACACCGGGGAGCTGTTTTTT.

This clone turned up a few times. J is TRBJ1-1 and V is TRBV7-3; D not certain. The V gene's germline CDR1 is SGHTA and CDR2 FQGTGA. This CDR3 is built from 13 residues. Trimming pared 3 bases from V and 4 bases from J, leaving 9 bases between. CDR3 nucleotide sequence: TGTGCCAGCAGCTTGAGGGTTACCACTGAAGCTTTCTTT. Protein sequence: CASSLRVTTEAFF.

The genes are TRBV24-1 and TRBJ1-2, with 9 bases matching TRBD1. This CDR3 comprises 13 residues. Trimming cost V 5 bases and J 7 bases; bases outside gene matches: 4. Looked up from germline, CDR1 is KGHDR and CDR2 is SFDVKD. This CDR3 is CATSGLTGGGYTF. The CDR3 DNA sequence: TGTGCCACCAGTGGGTTGACAGGGGGTGGCTACACCTTC.

V usage is TRBV19 and J usage is TRBJ2-7; 8 bases are shared with TRBD1. With V trimmed by 4 bases and J by 1 base, 3 bases remained unmatched. CDR3 length: 14 amino acids. CDR1 LNHDA and CDR2 SQIVND come from the germline V gene (reference sequence). CDR3 loop: CASSRGDRSYEQYF. The CDR3 DNA follows: TGTGCCAGTAGTAGAGGGGACAGGTCCTACGAGCAGTACTTC. Full variable domain (outside the CDR3, taken from reference TRBV19 and TRBJ2-7): DGGITQSPKYLFRKEGQNVTLSCEQNLNHDAMYWYRQDPGQGLRLIYYSQIVNDFQKGDIAEGYSVSREKKESFPLTVTSAQKNPTAFYLCASSRGDRSYEQYFGPGTRLTVT.

The chain joins TRBV24-1 to TRBJ1-1, with 7 bases lining up with TRBD1. There are 12 residues in the CDR3. Germline V gene sequence: CDR1 KGHDR, CDR2 SFDVKD. J was trimmed by 9 bases and V by 4 bases; bases with no gene match: 4. The CDR3 DNA reads as TGTGCCACCAGTGACCGGGACAGAAAAGCTTTCTTT. It specifies CATSDRDRKAFF.